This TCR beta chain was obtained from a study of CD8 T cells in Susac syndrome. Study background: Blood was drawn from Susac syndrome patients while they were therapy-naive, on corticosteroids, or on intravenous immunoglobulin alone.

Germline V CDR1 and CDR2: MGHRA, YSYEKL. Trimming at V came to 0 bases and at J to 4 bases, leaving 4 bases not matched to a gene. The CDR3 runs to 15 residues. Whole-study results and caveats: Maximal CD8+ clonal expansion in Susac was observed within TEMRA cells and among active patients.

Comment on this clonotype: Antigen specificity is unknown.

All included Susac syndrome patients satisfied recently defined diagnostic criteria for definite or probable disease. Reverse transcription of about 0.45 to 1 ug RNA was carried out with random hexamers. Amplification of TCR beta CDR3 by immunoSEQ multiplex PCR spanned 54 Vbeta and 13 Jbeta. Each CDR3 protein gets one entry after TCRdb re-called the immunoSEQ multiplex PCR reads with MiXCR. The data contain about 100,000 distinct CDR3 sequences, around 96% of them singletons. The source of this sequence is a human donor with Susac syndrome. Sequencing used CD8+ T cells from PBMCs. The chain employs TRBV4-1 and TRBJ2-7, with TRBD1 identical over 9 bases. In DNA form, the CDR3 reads TGCGCCAGCAGCCAAGATGGGGACAGGGAATACGAGCAGTACTTC. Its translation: CASSQDGDREYEQYF.